The 25 T cell receptor beta chains below were found in one sample sequenced in a study of cytomegalovirus exposure and HLA in healthy donors. In the PCR, 60 Vbeta and 13 Jbeta primers were used. Clones were read by immunoSEQ multiplex PCR, and TCRdb kept only the in-frame ones, dropping some. The data show tens of thousands of clones, with about three quarters seen just once and over 10% held by the top ten. Material for sequencing was PBMCs. Every receptor here comes from a woman in her thirties or forties in good health and CMV-seropositive.

This clone appeared a single time. V gene TRBV2 combines with J gene TRBJ2-1; D call uncertain. The CDR3 sequence is 11 residues long. Germline V CDR1 and CDR2: SNHLY, FYNNEI. V was shortened by 8 bases and J by 2 bases, with 4 bases between the two germline ends. CDR3 in DNA: TGTGCCAGCGAGACCTACAATGAGCAGTTCTTC. Translating it yields CASETYNEQFF.

J is TRBJ2-5 and V is TRBV5-6; the match to TRBD1 covers 9 bases. Germline CDR1 and CDR2: SGHDT and YYEEEE. V shed 7 bases and J 0 bases; nucleotides not matched to a gene: 10. The CDR3 loop spans 16 amino acids. CDR3 bases: TGTGCCAGCGCTTCGGGGACAGGGCCGTACCAAGAGACCCAGTACTTC. This codes for CASASGTGPYQETQYF.

This clone was counted only a few times. The CDR3 loop reads CASSGATSSYNEQFF. The CDR3 nucleotides are TGTGCCAGCAGCGGGGCAACGAGCTCCTACAATGAGCAGTTCTTC. The chain has TRBV5-6 and TRBJ2-1, with D possibly TRBD1 on 5 matching bases. The CDR3 loop spans 15 amino acids. CDR1 and CDR2 (germline): SGHDT, YYEEEE. Trimming removed 4 bases at V and 0 bases at J, with 11 bases between.

This chain uses TRBV2 with TRBJ1-4; D gene unclear. Germline CDR1 is SNHLY and CDR2 is FYNNEI. This CDR3 has 15 residues. Between the trimmed V and J ends, which lost 5 bases and 2 bases, there was a span of 12 bases. The CDR3 DNA follows: TGTGCCAGCAGTTCTCAGAGGGCCACTAATGAAAAACTGTTTTTT. Residues: CASSSQRATNEKLFF.

The chain couples TRBV19 to TRBJ1-2, with 7 bases lining up with TRBD1. Germline V gives CDR1 LNHDA, CDR2 SQIVND (reference sequence). The CDR3 covers 16 residues. V was clipped by 3 bases and J by 3 bases; unmatched bases: 10. CDR3 sequence reads: CASSIGDSWADYGYTF. CDR3 nucleotide sequence: TGTGCCAGTAGTATCGGGGACAGCTGGGCAGACTATGGCTACACCTTC.

The chain uses TRBV9 and TRBJ2-4; 8 nucleotides line up with TRBD1. The CDR3 spans 14 residues. Germline trimming cut 4 bases from V and 6 bases from J; bases unmatched to any gene: 6. Germline V gene data show CDR1 as SGDLS and CDR2 as YYNGEE. The CDR3 loop reads CASSIGTGGNIQYF. The CDR3 DNA reads TGTGCCAGCAGCATCGGGACAGGCGGAAACATTCAGTACTTC.

The CDR3 nucleotides are TGCAGCGTTGCGGGTAGCGGCAGCTCCTACGAGCAGTACTTC. This sequence encodes CSVAGSGSSYEQYF. The chain recombines TRBV29-1 with TRBJ2-7; D is perhaps TRBD2 (6 bases). Germline assignment: CDR1 SQVTM and CDR2 ANQGSEA. The V and J ends lost 4 bases and 0 bases respectively, with 13 bases between them. This CDR3 region has 14 residues.

This sequence joins TRBV5-6 and TRBJ1-2, with 10 bases fitting TRBD1. Germline V gene lookup returns CDR1 SGHDT and CDR2 YYEEEE. The V segment lost 4 bases and the J segment 2 bases; nucleotides outside the gene matches: 5. The CDR3 is 15 amino acids. The CDR3 DNA sequence: TGTGCCAGCAGCACGGGACAGGGGCTGAACTATGGCTACACCTTC. It yields the protein CASSTGQGLNYGYTF.

The V call is TRBV5-1, the J call TRBJ2-2, with D tentatively TRBD1 (6 bases). The CDR3 length is 13 residues. CDR1 SGHRS and CDR2 YFSETQ come from the germline V gene. Deletions cut 7 bases from V and 7 bases from J, with 14 bases between. The DNA of the CDR3 is TGCGCCAGCTGGGACACCCGCGACGGGGAGCTGTTTTTT. Residues: CASWDTRDGELFF.

The chain employs TRBV30 and TRBJ2-7; 9 bases are a match to TRBD1. After removal of 0 bases from V and 2 bases from J, the junction contained 11 bases not matched to a gene. The CDR3 length is 17 residues. The germline V gene has CDR1 GTSNPN and CDR2 SVGIG (reference sequence). CDR3 in amino acids: CAWSVRFGGDRAYEQYF. The CDR3 DNA follows: TGTGCCTGGAGTGTACGGTTTGGAGGGGACAGGGCCTACGAGCAGTACTTC. The variable domain in full, completed from reference TRBV30 and TRBJ2-7, reads SQTIHQWPATLVQPVGSPLSLECTVEGTSNPNLYWYRQAAGRGLQLLFYSVGIGQISSEVPQNLSASRPQDRQFILSSKKLLLSDSGFYLCAWSVRFGGDRAYEQYFGPGTRLTVT.

The J gene is TRBJ1-4, the V gene TRBV4-1; TRBD1 might be the D (5 bases). Germline V gives CDR1 MGHRA, CDR2 YSYEKL. The CDR3 loop spans 16 amino acids. Trimming removed 4 bases from V and 2 bases from J, with 14 bases in between. CDR3 loop: CASSPELTATNEKLFF. CDR3 bases: TGCGCCAGCAGCCCGGAACTGACAGCCACTAATGAAAAACTGTTTTTT.

The rearrangement uses TRBV30 and TRBJ1-2; 7 positions agree with TRBD1. CDR1 and CDR2 (germline): GTSNPN, SVGIG (reference sequence). The J segment lost 8 bases and the V segment lost 2 bases, leaving 11 bases of the junction unmatched. This CDR3 is built from 14 residues. The DNA of the CDR3 is TGTGCCTGGAGTTTGGGGACAGCACGGCGGGGCTACACCTTC. Translating it yields CAWSLGTARRGYTF.

This clone was found a few times. The chain is built from TRBV28 and TRBJ1-2; TRBD1 agrees at 7 bases. CDR1 is MDHEN and CDR2 is SYDVKM in the germline V gene. The length of the CDR3 is 14 residues. After removal of 7 bases from V and 2 bases from J, the junction contained 7 bases not matched to a gene. The CDR3 loop is CASIRRGQNYGYTF. Written as DNA, the CDR3 is TGTGCCAGCATCCGAAGGGGACAGAACTATGGCTACACCTTC.

This chain joins TRBV18 and TRBJ2-5, with 7 nucleotides matching TRBD2. The J segment lost 3 bases and the V segment lost 0 bases, leaving 1 base of the junction unmatched. This CDR3 is built from 14 residues. Germline assignment: CDR1 KGHSH and CDR2 LQKENI. The CDR3 is CASSPPGLEETQYF. Written as DNA, the CDR3 is TGTGCCAGCTCACCACCAGGACTAGAAGAGACCCAGTACTTC. Drawing the rest from reference TRBV18 and TRBJ2-5, the complete variable domain is NAGVMQNPRHLVRRRGQEARLRCSPMKGHSHVYWYRQLPEEGLKFMVYLQKENIIDESGMPKERFSAEFPKEGPSILRIQQVVRGDSAAYFCASSPPGLEETQYFGPGTRLLVL.

The J gene is TRBJ2-1, the V gene TRBV12-5; no definite D call. The CDR3 runs 14 residues. With 1 base removed from V and 9 bases from J, the gap between germline ends came to 13 bases. CDR1 and CDR2 (germline): LGHNT, FRNRAP. CDR3: CASGLGLGTSEQFF. CDR3 coding DNA: TGTGCTAGTGGTTTGGGGCTAGGAACCTCTGAGCAGTTCTTC. Looking up the rest from reference TRBV12-5 and TRBJ2-1 gives the full variable domain: DARVTQTPRHKVTEMGQEVTMRCQPILGHNTVFWYRQTMMQGLELLAYFRNRAPLDDSGMPKDRFSAEMPDATLATLKIQPSEPRDSAVYFCASGLGLGTSEQFFGPGTRLTVL.

The chain uses TRBV6-1 and TRBJ1-1; D perhaps matches TRBD1 (6 bases). The CDR3 sequence is 15 residues long. In germline, CDR1 is MNHNS, CDR2 SASEGT. Trimming removed 6 bases at V and 4 bases at J, with 18 bases between. In nucleotides, the CDR3 is TGTGCCAGCAGCGGTGGGGACACCTCCGGCACTGAAGCTTTCTTT. The encoded protein is CASSGGDTSGTEAFF.

The chain recombines TRBV19 with TRBJ1-6; 9 bases fit TRBD1. Germline V gene data show CDR1 as LNHDA and CDR2 as SQIVND (reference sequence). The CDR3 is 14 amino acids. Germline trimming cut 7 bases from V and 9 bases from J; bases unmatched to any gene: 7. CDR3 sequence reads: CASNSGQGISPLHF. In DNA, the CDR3 is TGTGCCAGTAATTCGGGACAGGGAATTTCACCCCTCCACTTT.

The gene calls are TRBV2 and TRBJ2-1; 7 nucleotides align to TRBD2. The V gene end was trimmed by 9 bases and the J gene end by 10 bases; junction bases not matched to a gene: 15. Germline V gives CDR1 SNHLY, CDR2 FYNNEI. This CDR3 has 14 amino acids. Here the CDR3 DNA reads TGTGCCAGAGGGTGGGGGGGTCCTCTACAGGAGCAGTTCTTC. Protein: CARGWGGPLQEQFF.

In its sample, this clone was seen once. This rearrangement joins TRBV7-2 to TRBJ1-5; no clear D gene. Trimming removed 8 bases at V and 2 bases at J, with 10 bases between. CDR1 and CDR2 from the germline V gene are SGHTA and FQGNSA. CDR3 length: 13 amino acids. CDR3 sequence reads: CASSAGGNQPQHF. Written as DNA, the CDR3 is TGTGCCAGCTCCGCCGGAGGCAATCAGCCCCAGCATTTT.

The V gene is TRBV6-6, the J gene TRBJ1-6; D unclear. Germline V CDR1 and CDR2: MNHNY, SVGAGI (reference sequence). The length of the CDR3 is 14 residues. The ends were cut back, 0 bases at V and 10 bases at J, with 10 bases in the middle. Written as DNA, the CDR3 is TGTGCCAGCAGTTACTCGATTCATGAGTCACCCCTCCACTTT. Translating it yields CASSYSIHESPLHF.

The rearrangement uses TRBV18 and TRBJ1-4; 10 bases map to TRBD1. V dropped 5 bases and J dropped 7; count of bases not matched to a gene: 7. The V gene's germline CDR1 is KGHSH and CDR2 LQKENI. This CDR3 spans 15 amino acids. In nucleotides, the CDR3 is TGTGCCAGCTCAACAGGGACAGGGGAGGCTGAAAAACTGTTTTTT. It yields the protein CASSTGTGEAEKLFF. Supplemented by reference TRBV18 and TRBJ1-4, the full variable domain reads NAGVMQNPRHLVRRRGQEARLRCSPMKGHSHVYWYRQLPEEGLKFMVYLQKENIIDESGMPKERFSAEFPKEGPSILRIQQVVRGDSAAYFCASSTGTGEAEKLFFGSGTQLSVL.

The chain employs TRBV7-9 and TRBJ1-1, with D unresolved. V was pared by 8 bases and J by 7 bases, with 8 bases between. This CDR3 comprises 10 residues. Germline assignment: CDR1 SEHNR and CDR2 FQNEAQ (reference sequence). CDR3 bases: TGTGCCAGCTCACCTAATGAAGCTTTCTTT. Translated: CASSPNEAFF. The whole variable domain, remainder taken from reference TRBV7-9 and TRBJ1-1, is DTGVSQNPRHKITKRGQNVTFRCDPISEHNRLYWYRQTLGQGPEFLTYFQNEAQLEKSRLLSDRFSAERPKGSFSTLEIQRTEQGDSAMYLCASSPNEAFFGQGTRLTVV.

This clone has only a few counts. As DNA, the CDR3 is TGTGCCAGCAGTTCTGGCCCACTCGGGACCGGGGAGCTGTTTTTT. Its translation: CASSSGPLGTGELFF. V gene TRBV7-7 combines with J gene TRBJ2-2, with unresolved D. The germline gives CDR1 SSHAT, CDR2 FNYEAQ (reference sequence). Trimming cost V 6 bases and J 5 bases, with 16 bases left between them. CDR3 length: 15 amino acids.

The chain couples TRBV19 to TRBJ2-7, with D hard to call. V lost 3 bases to trimming and J lost 1 base, with 7 bases between them. CDR1 is LNHDA, CDR2 SQIVND, per germline (reference sequence). This CDR3 has 13 residues. The CDR3 DNA reads TGTGCCAGTAGTATTCAGGTATCCTACGAGCAGTACTTC. Its protein product is CASSIQVSYEQYF. The whole variable domain, remainder taken from reference TRBV19 and TRBJ2-7, is DGGITQSPKYLFRKEGQNVTLSCEQNLNHDAMYWYRQDPGQGLRLIYYSQIVNDFQKGDIAEGYSVSREKKESFPLTVTSAQKNPTAFYLCASSIQVSYEQYFGPGTRLTVT.

Comments on this clone: A read error may produce the germline difference seen at one junction end. This sequence joins TRBV7-7 and TRBJ2-7; 7 bases map to TRBD1. The CDR3 totals 13 residues. Germline V gene lookup returns CDR1 SSHAT and CDR2 FNYEAQ (reference sequence). DNA of the CDR3: TGTGCTAGCAGCTTGGAACAGGGGTTACAGCAGTACTTC. Amino acids: CASSLEQGLQQYF.